This T cell receptor beta chain emerged from a study of blood T cell repertoires in COVID-19. Using immunoSEQ multiplex PCR, the repertoire was profiled, and TCRdb retains in-frame clones only, with some absent. The profile shows more than 300,000 clones, about 85% of them singletons. Germline V CDR1 and CDR2: DFQATT, SNEGSKA (reference sequence). The CDR3 runs 11 residues. V was clipped by 4 bases and J by 7 bases, with 11 bases between them. Recruits, aged roughly 18 to 100 years, lived in 24 US areas. This receptor was taken from a woman in her 30s who had recovered from COVID-19. The J gene is TRBJ2-7, the V gene TRBV20-1; no clear D gene. Sequencing was done on a sample of PBMCs or T cells enriched from blood (not recorded which). CDR3 sequence: CSANSLGEQYF. The CDR3 DNA sequence: TGCAGTGCTAACAGCCTTGGGGAGCAGTACTTC.